This T cell receptor beta chain was sequenced for a study of Ad26.COV2.S vaccination and SARS-CoV-2 variants. The treatment: roughly 19 received Ad26.COV2.S at low or high dose, single or two shots; 5 received placebo; per-sample allocation not given. After the first vaccine or placebo injection, samples were drawn on day 63. Assay used: immunoSEQ multiplex PCR; TCRdb lists only in-frame clones, some missing. This sample has about 390,000 clones, with 75% to 90% found just once. Germline lookup yields CDR1 MNHEY and CDR2 SVGEGT. Trimming shortened V by 6 bases and J by 1 base, and 9 bases separated the two germline ends. The CDR3 extends over 13 amino acids.

The specimen was peripheral blood, collected in a trial of Ad26.COV2.S vaccine versus placebo. The V gene is TRBV6-2 or TRBV6-3, the J gene TRBJ1-1; D is unresolved. The sequence derives from a person between 18 and 65 years old who received the Ad26.COV2.S COVID-19 vaccine or a placebo. CDR3 amino acids: CASSRHGNTEAFF. In nucleotides, the CDR3 is TGTGCCAGCAGCCGCCACGGGAACACTGAAGCTTTCTTT.